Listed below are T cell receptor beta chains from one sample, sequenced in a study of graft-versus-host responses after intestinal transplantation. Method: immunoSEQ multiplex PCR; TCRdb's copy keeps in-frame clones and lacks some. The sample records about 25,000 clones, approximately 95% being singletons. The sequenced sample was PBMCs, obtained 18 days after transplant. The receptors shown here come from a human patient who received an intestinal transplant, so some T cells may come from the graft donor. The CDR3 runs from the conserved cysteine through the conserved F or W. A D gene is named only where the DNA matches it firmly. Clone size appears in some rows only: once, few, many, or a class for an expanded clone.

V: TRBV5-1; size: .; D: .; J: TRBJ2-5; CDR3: CASSYTGSRQETQYF; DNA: TGCGCCAGCAGCTACACCGGCTCCCGACAAGAGACCCAGTACTTC
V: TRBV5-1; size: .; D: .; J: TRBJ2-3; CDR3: CASSLGQGGGTDTQYF; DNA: TGCGCCAGCAGCTTGGGGCAGGGGGGAGGCACAGATACGCAGTATTTT
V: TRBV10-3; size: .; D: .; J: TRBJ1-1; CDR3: CAISESVGGTDTEAFF; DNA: TGTGCCATCAGTGAGTCTGTCGGGGGCACGGACACTGAAGCTTTCTTT
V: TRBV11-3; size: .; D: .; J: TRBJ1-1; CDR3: CASTPNTNTEAFF; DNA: TGTGCCAGCACCCCTAACACGAACACTGAAGCTTTCTTT
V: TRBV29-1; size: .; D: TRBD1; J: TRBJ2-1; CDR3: CSAERGTGSNEQFF; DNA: TGCAGCGCAGAGAGGGGGACAGGGAGCAATGAGCAGTTCTTC
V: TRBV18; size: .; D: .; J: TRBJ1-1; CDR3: CASSPRTPNTEAFF; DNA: TGTGCCAGCTCACCCAGGACCCCGAACACTGAAGCTTTCTTT
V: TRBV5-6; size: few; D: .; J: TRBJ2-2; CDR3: CASSPWHRAGELFF; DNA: TGTGCCAGCAGCCCCTGGCATAGGGCCGGGGAGCTGTTTTTT
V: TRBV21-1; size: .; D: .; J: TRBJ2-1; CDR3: CASSKGVAGDNEQFF; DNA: TGTGCCAGCAGCAAAGGGGTAGCGGGGGATAATGAGCAGTTCTTC
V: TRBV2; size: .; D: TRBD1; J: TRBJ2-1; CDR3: CASSDRTGVLYNEQFF; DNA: TGTGCCAGCAGTGATCGAACAGGGGTTCTCTACAATGAGCAGTTCTTC
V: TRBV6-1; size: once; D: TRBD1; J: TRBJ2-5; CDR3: CASSHSGTEETQYF; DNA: TGTGCCAGCAGCCACTCCGGGACAGAGGAGACCCAGTACTTC
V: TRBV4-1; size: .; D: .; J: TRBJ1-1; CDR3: CASSQEGGIWGAFF; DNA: TGCGCCAGCAGCCAAGAAGGGGGGATATGGGGAGCTTTCTTT
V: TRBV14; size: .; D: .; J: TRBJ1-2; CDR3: CASSPPYGETNYGYTF; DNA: TGTGCCAGCAGCCCTCCCTATGGGGAAACTAACTATGGCTACACCTTC
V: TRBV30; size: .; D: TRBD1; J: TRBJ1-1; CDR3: CAWAPGTGGKAFF; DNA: TGTGCCTGGGCACCAGGGACAGGCGGGAAAGCTTTCTTT
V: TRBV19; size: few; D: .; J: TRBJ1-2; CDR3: CASSLGLGDGYTF; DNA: TGTGCCAGTAGCCTGGGACTGGGGGATGGCTACACCTTC
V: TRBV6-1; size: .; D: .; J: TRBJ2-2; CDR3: CASTLQGVGGELFF; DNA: TGTGCCAGCACCTTACAGGGTGTGGGCGGGGAGCTGTTTTTT
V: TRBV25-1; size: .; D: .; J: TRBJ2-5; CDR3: CASSEFGGSRETQYF; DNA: TGTGCCAGCAGTGAATTTGGAGGTTCCCGGGAGACCCAGTACTTC
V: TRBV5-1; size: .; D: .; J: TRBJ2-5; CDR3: CASRGVRGETQYF; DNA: TGCGCCAGCCGGGGGGTCAGGGGGGAGACCCAGTACTTC
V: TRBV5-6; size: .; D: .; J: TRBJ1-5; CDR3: CASSLGPNQPQHF; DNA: TGTGCCAGCAGCTTGGGCCCGAATCAGCCCCAGCATTTT
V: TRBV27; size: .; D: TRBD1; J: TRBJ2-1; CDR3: CASRMDRAYNEQFF; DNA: TGTGCCAGCAGAATGGACAGGGCTTACAATGAGCAGTTCTTC
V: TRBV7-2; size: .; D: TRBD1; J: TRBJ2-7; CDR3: CASSSDRLSYEQYF; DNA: TGTGCCAGCAGCTCGGACAGGCTATCCTACGAGCAGTACTTC
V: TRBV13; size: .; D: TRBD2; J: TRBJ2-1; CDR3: CASSLGPSGGHNEQFF; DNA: TGTGCCAGCAGCTTAGGCCCGAGCGGGGGTCACAATGAGCAGTTCTTC
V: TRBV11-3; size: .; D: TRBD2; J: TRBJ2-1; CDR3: CASSSSSGGQLNEQFF; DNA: TGTGCCAGCAGCAGCTCTAGCGGGGGGCAACTCAATGAGCAGTTCTTC
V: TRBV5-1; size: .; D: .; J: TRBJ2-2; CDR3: CASSIAELANTGELFF; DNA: TGCGCCAGCAGCATAGCGGAACTAGCGAACACCGGGGAGCTGTTTTTT
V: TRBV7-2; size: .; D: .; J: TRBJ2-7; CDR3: CASSLTAGSYEQYF; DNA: TGTGCCAGCAGCCTCACAGCTGGATCCTACGAGCAGTACTTC
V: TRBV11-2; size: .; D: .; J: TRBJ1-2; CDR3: CASSLGGGYTF; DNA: TGTGCCAGCAGCTTAGGTGGTGGCTACACCTTC
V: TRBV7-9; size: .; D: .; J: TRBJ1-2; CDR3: CASSPLGRANYGYTF; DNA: TGTGCCAGCAGCCCCCTCGGGAGGGCCAACTATGGCTACACCTTC
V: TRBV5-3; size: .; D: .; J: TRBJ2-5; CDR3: CARSFLGEETQYF; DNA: TGTGCCAGAAGCTTTTTAGGGGAAGAGACCCAGTACTTC
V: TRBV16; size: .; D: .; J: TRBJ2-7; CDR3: CASTQTSRPERYEQYF; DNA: TGTGCCAGCACCCAAACGAGTCGGCCGGAAAGGTACGAGCAGTACTTC
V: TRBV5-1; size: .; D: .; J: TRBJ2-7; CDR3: CASSPDMREQYF; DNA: TGCGCCAGCAGCCCTGACATGCGCGAGCAGTACTTC
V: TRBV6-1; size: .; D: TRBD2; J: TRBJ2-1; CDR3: CACDGLPSGGEQFF; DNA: TGTGCCTGCGACGGACTACCTAGCGGAGGTGAGCAGTTCTTC
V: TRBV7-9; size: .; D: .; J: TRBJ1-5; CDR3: CASSLEDVQPQHF; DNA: TGTGCCAGCAGCTTAGAAGATGTGCAGCCCCAGCATTTT
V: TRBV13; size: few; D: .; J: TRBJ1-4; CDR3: CASSDSGANEKLFF; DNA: TGTGCCAGCTCGGATTCGGGGGCTAATGAAAAACTGTTTTTT
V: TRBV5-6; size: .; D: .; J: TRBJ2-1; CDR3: CASTDVRGTNEQFF; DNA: TGTGCCAGCACCGACGTGAGGGGCACGAATGAGCAGTTCTTC
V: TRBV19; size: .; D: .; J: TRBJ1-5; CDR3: CASRGWGGNQPQHF; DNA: TGTGCCAGTCGGGGTTGGGGGGGCAATCAGCCCCAGCATTTT
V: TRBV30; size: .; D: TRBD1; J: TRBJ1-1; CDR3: CAWTGTGYTEAFF; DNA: TGTGCCTGGACCGGGACAGGTTACACTGAAGCTTTCTTT
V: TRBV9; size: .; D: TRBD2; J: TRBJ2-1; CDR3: CASSGIAGSYNEQFF; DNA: TGTGCCAGCAGCGGGATAGCGGGGAGCTACAATGAGCAGTTCTTC
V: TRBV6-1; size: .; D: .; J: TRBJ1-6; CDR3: CASSVTGIGRSPLHF; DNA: TGTGCCAGCAGTGTAACAGGGATTGGCAGATCACCCCTCCACTTT
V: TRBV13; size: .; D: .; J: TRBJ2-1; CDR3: CASSLGGAYNEQFF; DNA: TGTGCCAGCAGCTTAGGAGGGGCCTACAATGAGCAGTTCTTC
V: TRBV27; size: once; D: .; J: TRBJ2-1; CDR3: CASSFSGDEQFF; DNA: TGTGCCAGCAGTTTTTCGGGGGATGAGCAGTTCTTC
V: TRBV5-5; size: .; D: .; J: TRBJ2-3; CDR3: CASSLGQGNSDTQYF; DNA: TGTGCCAGCAGCTTGGGGCAGGGAAATTCAGATACGCAGTATTTT
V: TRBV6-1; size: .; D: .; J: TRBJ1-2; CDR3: CASSLTGTVDGYTF; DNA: TGTGCCAGCAGTCTGACCGGGACGGTTGATGGCTACACCTTC
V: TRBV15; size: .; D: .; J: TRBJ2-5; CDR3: CATSRAPEQETQYF; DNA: TGTGCCACCAGCAGAGCGCCTGAACAAGAGACCCAGTACTTC
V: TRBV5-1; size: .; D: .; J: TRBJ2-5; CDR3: CASKRSRGQETQYF; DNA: TGCGCCAGCAAGCGGTCCAGGGGACAAGAGACCCAGTACTTC
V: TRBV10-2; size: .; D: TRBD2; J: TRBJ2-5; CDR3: CAIRSGGTQETQYF; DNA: TGCGCCATCCGCAGCGGGGGGACCCAAGAGACCCAGTACTTC
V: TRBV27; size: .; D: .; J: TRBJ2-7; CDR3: CATRAEGTRNYEQYF; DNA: TGTGCCACCAGGGCGGAGGGGACTCGAAATTACGAGCAGTACTTC
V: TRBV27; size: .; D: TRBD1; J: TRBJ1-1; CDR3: CASSNNPPGQGAPVF; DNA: TGTGCCAGCAGTAACAACCCCCCGGGACAGGGGGCGCCGGTCTTT
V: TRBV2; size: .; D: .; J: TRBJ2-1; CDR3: CASSQTSEQFF; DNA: TGTGCCAGCAGTCAGACGTCTGAGCAGTTCTTC
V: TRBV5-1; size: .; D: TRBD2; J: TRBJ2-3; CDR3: CASSLVAGGSSDTQYF; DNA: TGCGCCAGCAGCTTGGTAGCGGGGGGGTCCAGTGATACGCAGTATTTT
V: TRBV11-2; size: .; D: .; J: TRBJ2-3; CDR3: CASSLVYSGSTDTQYF; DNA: TGTGCCAGCAGCTTAGTATACTCCGGGAGCACAGATACGCAGTATTTT
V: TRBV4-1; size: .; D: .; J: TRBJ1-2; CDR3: CASSQDPWEGYTF; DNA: TGCGCCAGCAGCCAAGATCCCTGGGAAGGCTACACCTTC
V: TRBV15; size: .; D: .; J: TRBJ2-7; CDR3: CATSRDVGSPYEQYF; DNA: TGTGCCACCAGCAGAGATGTGGGCAGCCCCTACGAGCAGTACTTC
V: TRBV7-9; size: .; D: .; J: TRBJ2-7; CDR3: CASSLEIIVGEQYF; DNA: TGTGCCAGCAGCTTAGAGATTATAGTCGGCGAGCAGTACTTC
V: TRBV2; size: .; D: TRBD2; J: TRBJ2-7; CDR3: CASSPLLAGGPTGNEQYF; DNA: TGTGCCAGCAGTCCCTTACTAGCGGGGGGGCCCACAGGGAACGAGCAGTACTTC